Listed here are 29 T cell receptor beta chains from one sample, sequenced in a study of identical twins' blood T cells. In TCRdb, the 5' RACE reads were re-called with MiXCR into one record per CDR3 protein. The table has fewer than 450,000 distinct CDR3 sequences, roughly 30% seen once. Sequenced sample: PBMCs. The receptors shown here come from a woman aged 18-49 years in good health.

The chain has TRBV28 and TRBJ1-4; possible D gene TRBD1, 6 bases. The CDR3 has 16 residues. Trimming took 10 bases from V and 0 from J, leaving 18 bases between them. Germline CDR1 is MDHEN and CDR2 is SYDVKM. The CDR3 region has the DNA TGTGCCACCACCGGAGGGGGGGCTTCAACTAATGAAAAACTGTTTTTT. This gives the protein CATTGGGASTNEKLFF.

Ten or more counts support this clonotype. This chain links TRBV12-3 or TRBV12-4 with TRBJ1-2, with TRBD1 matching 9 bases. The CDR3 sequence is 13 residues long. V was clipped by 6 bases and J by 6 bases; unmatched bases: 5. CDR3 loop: CASSLWTGDGYTF. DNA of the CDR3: TGTGCCAGCAGCCTATGGACAGGGGATGGCTACACCTTC.

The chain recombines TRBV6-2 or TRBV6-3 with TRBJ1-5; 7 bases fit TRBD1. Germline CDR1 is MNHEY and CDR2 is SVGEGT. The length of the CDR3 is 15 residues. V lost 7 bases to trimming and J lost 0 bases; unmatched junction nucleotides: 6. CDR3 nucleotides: TGTGCCAGCACCCTACAGGGGAATAGCAATCAGCCCCAGCATTTT. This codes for CASTLQGNSNQPQHF.

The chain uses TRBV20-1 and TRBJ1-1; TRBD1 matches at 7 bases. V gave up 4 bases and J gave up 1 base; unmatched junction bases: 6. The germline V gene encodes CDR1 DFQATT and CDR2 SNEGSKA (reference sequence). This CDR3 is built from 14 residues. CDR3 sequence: CSATNRGRNTEAFF. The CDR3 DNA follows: TGCAGTGCTACTAACAGGGGTAGGAACACTGAAGCTTTCTTT.

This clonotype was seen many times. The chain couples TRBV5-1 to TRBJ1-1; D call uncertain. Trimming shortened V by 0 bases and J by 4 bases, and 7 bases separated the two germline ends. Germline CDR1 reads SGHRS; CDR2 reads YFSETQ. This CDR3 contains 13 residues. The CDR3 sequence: CASSLVGATEAFF. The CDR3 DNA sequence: TGCGCCAGCAGCTTGGTGGGAGCCACTGAAGCTTTCTTT. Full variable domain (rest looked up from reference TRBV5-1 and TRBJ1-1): KAGVTQTPRYLIKTRGQQVTLSCSPISGHRSVSWYQQTPGQGLQFLFEYFSETQRNKGNFPGRFSGRQFSNSRSEMNVSTLELGDSALYLCASSLVGATEAFFGQGTRLTVV.

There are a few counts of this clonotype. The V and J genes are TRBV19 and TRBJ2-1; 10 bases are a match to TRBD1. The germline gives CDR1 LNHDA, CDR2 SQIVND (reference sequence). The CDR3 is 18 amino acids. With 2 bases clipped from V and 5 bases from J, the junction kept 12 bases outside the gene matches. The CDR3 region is CASSIWRWRQGADNEQFF. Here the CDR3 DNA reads TGTGCCAGTAGTATATGGAGATGGAGACAGGGGGCTGACAATGAGCAGTTCTTC.

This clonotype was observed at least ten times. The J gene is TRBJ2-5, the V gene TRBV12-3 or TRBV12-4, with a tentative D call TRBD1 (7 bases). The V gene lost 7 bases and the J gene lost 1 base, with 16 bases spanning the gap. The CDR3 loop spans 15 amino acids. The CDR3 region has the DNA TGTGCCAGCAACCCAGGGGGAGGTCTCCAAGAGACCCAGTACTTC. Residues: CASNPGGGLQETQYF.

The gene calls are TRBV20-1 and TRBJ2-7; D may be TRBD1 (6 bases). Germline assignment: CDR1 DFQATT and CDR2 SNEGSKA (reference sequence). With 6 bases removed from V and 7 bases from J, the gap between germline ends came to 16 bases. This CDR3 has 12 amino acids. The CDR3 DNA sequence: TGCAGTGCACCTACAGGGCAGGGGGAGCAGTACTTC. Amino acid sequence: CSAPTGQGEQYF.

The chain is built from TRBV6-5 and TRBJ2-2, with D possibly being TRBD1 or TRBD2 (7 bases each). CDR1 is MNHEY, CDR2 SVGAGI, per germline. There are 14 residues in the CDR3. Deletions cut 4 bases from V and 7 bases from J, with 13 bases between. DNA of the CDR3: TGTGCCAGCAGTTCGCAGGGGGGGGTCGGGGAGCTGTTTTTT. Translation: CASSSQGGVGELFF.

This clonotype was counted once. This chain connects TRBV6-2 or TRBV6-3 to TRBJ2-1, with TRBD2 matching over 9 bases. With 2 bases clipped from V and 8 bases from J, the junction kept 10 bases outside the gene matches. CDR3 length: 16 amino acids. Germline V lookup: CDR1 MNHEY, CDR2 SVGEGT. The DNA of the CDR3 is TGTGCCAGCAGTTACCTGACTAGCGGACTAATCTATGAGCAGTTCTTC. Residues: CASSYLTSGLIYEQFF.

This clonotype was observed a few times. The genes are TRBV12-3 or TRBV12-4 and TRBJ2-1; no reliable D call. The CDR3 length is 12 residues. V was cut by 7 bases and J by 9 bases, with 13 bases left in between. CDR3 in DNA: TGTGCCAGCAAATATGCTGTTGGTGAGCAGTTCTTC. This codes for CASKYAVGEQFF.

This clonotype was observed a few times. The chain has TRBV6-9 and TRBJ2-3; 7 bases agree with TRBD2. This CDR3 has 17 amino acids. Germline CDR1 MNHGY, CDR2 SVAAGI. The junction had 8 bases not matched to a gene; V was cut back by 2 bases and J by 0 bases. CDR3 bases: TGTGCCAGCAGTTATCTTGGGCGGGGGAGCAGCACAGATACGCAGTATTTT. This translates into CASSYLGRGSSTDTQYF.

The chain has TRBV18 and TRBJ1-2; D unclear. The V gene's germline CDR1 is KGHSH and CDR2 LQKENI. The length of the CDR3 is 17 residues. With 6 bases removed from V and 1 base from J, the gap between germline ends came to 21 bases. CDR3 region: CASSLHLPGQNNYGYTF. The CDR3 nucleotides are TGTGCCAGCTCTCTTCACCTCCCCGGGCAGAATAACTATGGCTACACCTTC.

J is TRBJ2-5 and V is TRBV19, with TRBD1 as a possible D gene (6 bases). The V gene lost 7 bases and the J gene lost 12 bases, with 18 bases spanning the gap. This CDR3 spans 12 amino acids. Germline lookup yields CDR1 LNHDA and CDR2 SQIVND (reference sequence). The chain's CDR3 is CASISRRGDKYF. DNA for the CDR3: TGTGCCAGTATATCTCGCAGGGGCGACAAGTACTTC. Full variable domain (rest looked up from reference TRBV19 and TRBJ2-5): DGGITQSPKYLFRKEGQNVTLSCEQNLNHDAMYWYRQDPGQGLRLIYYSQIVNDFQKGDIAEGYSVSREKKESFPLTVTSAQKNPTAFYLCASISRRGDKYFGPGTRLLVL.

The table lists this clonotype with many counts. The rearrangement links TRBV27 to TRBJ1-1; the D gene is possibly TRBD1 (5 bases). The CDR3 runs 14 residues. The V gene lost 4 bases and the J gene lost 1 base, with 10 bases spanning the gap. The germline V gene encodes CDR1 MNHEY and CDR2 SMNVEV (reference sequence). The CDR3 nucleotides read TGTGCCAGCAGTTGGGGGGGAAAGAACACTGAAGCTTTCTTT. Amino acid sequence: CASSWGGKNTEAFF.

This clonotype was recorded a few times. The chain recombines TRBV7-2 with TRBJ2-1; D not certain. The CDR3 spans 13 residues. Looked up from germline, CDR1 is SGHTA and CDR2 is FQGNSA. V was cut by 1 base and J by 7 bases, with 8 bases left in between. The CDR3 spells CASSLVSANEQFF. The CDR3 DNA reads TGTGCCAGCAGCTTAGTCTCCGCGAATGAGCAGTTCTTC. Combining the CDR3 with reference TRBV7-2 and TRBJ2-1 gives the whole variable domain GAGVSQSPSNKVTEKGKDVELRCDPISGHTALYWYRQSLGQGLEFLIYFQGNSAPDKSGLPSDRFSAERTGGSVSTLTIQRTQQEDSAVYLCASSLVSANEQFFGPGTRLTVL.

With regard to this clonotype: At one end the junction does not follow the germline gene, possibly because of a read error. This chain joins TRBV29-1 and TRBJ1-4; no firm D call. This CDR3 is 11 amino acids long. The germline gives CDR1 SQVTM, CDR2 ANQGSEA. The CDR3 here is CSVVENEKLVF. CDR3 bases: TGCAGCGTTGTCGAAAATGAAAAACTGGTTTTT.

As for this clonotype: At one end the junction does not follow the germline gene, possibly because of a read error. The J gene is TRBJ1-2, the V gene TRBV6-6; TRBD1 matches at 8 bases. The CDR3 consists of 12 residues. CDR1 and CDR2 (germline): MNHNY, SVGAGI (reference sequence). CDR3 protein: CASSQGQTGDHF. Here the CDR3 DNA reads TGTGCCAGCAGCCAGGGGCAGACAGGGGACCACTTC.

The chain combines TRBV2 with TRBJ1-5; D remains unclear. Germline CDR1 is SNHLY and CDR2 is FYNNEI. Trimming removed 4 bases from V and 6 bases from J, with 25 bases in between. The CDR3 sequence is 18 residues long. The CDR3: CASSAPLGLLSGGQPQHF. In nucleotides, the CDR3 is TGTGCCAGCAGTGCCCCGCTCGGGTTGTTGTCGGGAGGTCAGCCCCAGCATTTT.

CDR3 coding DNA: TGCGCCAGCAGCAAGACTAGCGGGAGAGATGAGCAGTTCTTC. Translating it yields CASSKTSGRDEQFF. This chain uses TRBV5-1 with TRBJ2-1, with 12 bases that match TRBD2. This CDR3 has 14 residues. The J segment lost 8 bases and the V segment lost 4 bases, leaving 4 bases of the junction unmatched. The germline V gene has CDR1 SGHRS and CDR2 YFSETQ.

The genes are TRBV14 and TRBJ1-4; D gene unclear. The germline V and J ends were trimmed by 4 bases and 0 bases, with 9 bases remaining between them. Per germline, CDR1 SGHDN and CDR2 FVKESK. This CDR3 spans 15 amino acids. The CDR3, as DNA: TGTGCCAGCAGCCCTGCGGCAGCAACTAATGAAAAACTGTTTTTT. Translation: CASSPAAATNEKLFF.

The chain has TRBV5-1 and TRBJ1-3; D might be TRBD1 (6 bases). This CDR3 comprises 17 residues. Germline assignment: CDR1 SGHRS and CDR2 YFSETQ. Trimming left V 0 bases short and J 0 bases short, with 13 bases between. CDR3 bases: TGCGCCAGCAGCTTGGCCTCAGGGGCGCTCTCTGGAAACACCATATATTTT. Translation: CASSLASGALSGNTIYF.

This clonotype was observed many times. Here the CDR3 DNA reads TGTGCCAGCAGCCAACAAGGACAGTACACAGATACGCAGTATTTT. Translating it yields CASSQQGQYTDTQYF. This rearrangement joins TRBV3-1 to TRBJ2-3; D perhaps matches TRBD1 (6 bases). Germline assignment: CDR1 LGHDT and CDR2 YNNKEL (reference sequence). This CDR3 spans 15 amino acids. With 2 bases removed from V and 2 bases from J, the gap between germline ends came to 11 bases.

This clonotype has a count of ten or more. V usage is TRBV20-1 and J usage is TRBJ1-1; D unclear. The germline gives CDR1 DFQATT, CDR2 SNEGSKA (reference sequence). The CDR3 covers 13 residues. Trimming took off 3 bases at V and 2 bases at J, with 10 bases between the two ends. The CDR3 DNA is TGCAGTGCTAGCCCCGACGTCAACACTGAAGCTTTCTTT. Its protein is CSASPDVNTEAFF.

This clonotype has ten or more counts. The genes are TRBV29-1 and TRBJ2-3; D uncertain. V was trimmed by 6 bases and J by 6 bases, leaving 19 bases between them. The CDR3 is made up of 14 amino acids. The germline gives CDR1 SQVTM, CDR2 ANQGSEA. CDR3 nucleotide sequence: TGCAGCGTCCTAAGCTGGGGATACTCTGATACGCAGTATTTT. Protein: CSVLSWGYSDTQYF.

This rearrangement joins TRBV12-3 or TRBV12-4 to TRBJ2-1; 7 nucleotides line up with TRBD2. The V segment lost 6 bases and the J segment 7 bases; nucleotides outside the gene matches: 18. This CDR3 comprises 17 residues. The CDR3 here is CASSGGYGRTTNNEQFF. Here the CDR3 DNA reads TGTGCCAGCAGCGGAGGATACGGGAGGACCACTAATAATGAGCAGTTCTTC.

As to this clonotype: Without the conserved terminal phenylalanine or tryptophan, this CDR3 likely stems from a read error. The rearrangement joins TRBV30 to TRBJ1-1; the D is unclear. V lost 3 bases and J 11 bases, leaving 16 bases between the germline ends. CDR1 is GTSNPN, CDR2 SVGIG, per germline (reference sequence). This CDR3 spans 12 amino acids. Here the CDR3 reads CAWRVPRNVAFL. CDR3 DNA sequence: TGTGCCTGGAGGGTGCCTCGGAACGTCGCTTTCCTT.

CDR3 in DNA: TGTGCCAGCAGCGTCTACCCCGGGTGGAAACTGTTTTTT. Protein sequence: CASSVYPGWKLFF. The genes are TRBV11-2 and TRBJ1-4; no firm D call. Trimming took 5 bases from V and 11 from J, leaving 15 bases between them. CDR3 length: 13 residues. Germline V gene lookup returns CDR1 SGHAT and CDR2 FQNNGV.

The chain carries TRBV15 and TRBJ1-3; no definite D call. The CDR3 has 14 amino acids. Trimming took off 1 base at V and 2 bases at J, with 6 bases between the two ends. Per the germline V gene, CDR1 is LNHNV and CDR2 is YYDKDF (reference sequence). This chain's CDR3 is CATSRVRAGNTIYF. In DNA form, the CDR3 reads TGTGCCACCAGCAGAGTTCGGGCTGGAAACACCATATATTTT.